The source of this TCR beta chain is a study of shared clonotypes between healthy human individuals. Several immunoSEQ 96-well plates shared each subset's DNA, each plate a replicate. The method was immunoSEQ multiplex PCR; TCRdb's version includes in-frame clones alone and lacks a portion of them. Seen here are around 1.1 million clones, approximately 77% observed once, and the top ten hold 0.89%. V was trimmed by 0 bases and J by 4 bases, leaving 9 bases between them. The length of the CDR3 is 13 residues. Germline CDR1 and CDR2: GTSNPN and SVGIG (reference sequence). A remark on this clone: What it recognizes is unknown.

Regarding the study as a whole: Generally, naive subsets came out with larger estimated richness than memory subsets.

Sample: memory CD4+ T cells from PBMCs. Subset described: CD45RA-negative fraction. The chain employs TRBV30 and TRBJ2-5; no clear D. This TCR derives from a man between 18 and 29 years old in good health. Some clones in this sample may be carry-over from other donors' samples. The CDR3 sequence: CAWSVTFGETQYF. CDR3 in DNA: TGTGCCTGGAGTGTAACCTTTGGAGAGACCCAGTACTTC.